This T cell receptor beta chain was profiled in a study of blood T cell repertoires in COVID-19. Overall study context: Samples taken during acute and convalescent COVID-19 were collected in the United States, Italy and Spain. T cells, B-cell-depleted T cells, or PBMCs supplied cDNA or gDNA.

CDR3 length: 17 residues. Per the germline V gene, CDR1 is LGHNT and CDR2 is FRNRAP. V was pared by 1 base and J by 2 bases, with 9 bases of the junction left unmatched. Methods used by the authors: Amplification from reference gene primers served as the basis for estimated nucleated cell counts. Assay used: immunoSEQ multiplex PCR; TCRdb lists only in-frame clones, some missing. V and J calls and clone size are copied from that table; D and trimming were computed from the DNA. The sample has around 65,000 clones; roughly 91% are singletons. The chain joins TRBV12-5 to TRBJ2-3; 7 nucleotides agree with TRBD1. Material for sequencing was peripheral blood. This TCR was recovered from a human donor in a cohort sampled during active COVID-19. The CDR3 nucleotides read TGTGCTAGTGGTTTGGGAACAACAGGGGCCACCACAGATACGCAGTATTTT. Amino acids: CASGLGTTGATTDTQYF.